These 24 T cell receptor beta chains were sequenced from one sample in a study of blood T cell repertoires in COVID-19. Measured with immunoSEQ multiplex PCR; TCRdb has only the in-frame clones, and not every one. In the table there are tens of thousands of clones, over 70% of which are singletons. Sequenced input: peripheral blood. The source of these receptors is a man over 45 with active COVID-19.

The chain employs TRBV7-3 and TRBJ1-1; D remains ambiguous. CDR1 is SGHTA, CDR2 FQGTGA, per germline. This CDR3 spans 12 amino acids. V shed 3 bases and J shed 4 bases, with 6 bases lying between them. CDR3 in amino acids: CASSFRLTEAFF. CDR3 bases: TGTGCCAGCAGCTTCAGACTCACTGAAGCTTTCTTT.

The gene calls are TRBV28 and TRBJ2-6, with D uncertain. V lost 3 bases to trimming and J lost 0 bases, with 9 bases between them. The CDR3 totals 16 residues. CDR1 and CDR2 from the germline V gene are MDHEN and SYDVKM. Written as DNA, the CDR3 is TGTGCCAGCAGTTTGGTCACTACCTCTGGGGCCAACGTCCTGACTTTC. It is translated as CASSLVTTSGANVLTF. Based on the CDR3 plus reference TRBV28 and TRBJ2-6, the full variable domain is DVKVTQSSRYLVKRTGEKVFLECVQDMDHENMFWYRQDPGLGLRLIYFSYDVKMKEKGDIPEGYSVSREKKERFSLILESASTNQTSMYLCASSLVTTSGANVLTFGAGSRLTVL.

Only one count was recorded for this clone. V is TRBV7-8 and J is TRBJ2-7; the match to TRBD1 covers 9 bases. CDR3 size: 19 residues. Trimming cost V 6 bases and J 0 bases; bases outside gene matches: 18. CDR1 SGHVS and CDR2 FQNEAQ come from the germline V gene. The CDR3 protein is CASRLDMGTGPFNSYEQYF. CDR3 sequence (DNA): TGTGCCAGCAGACTGGATATGGGGACAGGGCCTTTCAACTCCTACGAGCAGTACTTC.

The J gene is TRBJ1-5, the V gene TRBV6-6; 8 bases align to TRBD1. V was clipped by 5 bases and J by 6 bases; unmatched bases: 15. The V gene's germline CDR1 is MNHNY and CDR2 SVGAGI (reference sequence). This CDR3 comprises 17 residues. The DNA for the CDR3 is TGTGCCAGCAGTCCAAACCGGGACAGGAGGGGGGGTCAGCCCCAGCATTTT. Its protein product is CASSPNRDRRGGQPQHF.

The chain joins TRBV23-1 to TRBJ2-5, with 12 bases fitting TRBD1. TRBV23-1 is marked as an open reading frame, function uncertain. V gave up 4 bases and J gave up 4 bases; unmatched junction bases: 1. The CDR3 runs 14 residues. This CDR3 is CASSLGQGAETQYF. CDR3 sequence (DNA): TGCGCCAGCAGTCTGGGACAGGGGGCAGAGACCCAGTACTTC.

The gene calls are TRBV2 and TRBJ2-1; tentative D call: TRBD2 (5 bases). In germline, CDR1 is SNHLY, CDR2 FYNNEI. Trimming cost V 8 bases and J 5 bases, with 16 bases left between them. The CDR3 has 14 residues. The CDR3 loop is CASSWQVGDNEQFF. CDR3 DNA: TGTGCCAGCTCGTGGCAGGTCGGGGACAATGAGCAGTTCTTC. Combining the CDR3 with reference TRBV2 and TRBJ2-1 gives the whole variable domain EPEVTQTPSHQVTQMGQEVILRCVPISNHLYFYWYRQILGQKVEFLVSFYNNEISEKSEIFDDQFSVERPDGSNFTLKIRSTKLEDSAMYFCASSWQVGDNEQFFGPGTRLTVL.

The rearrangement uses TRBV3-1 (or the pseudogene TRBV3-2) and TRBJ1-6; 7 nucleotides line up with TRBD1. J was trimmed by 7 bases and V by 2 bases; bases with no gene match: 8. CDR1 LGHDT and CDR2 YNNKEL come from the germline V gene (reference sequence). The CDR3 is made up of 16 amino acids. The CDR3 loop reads CASSQTTGTRNSPLHF. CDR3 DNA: TGTGCCAGCAGCCAAACGACAGGGACAAGAAATTCACCCCTCCACTTT.

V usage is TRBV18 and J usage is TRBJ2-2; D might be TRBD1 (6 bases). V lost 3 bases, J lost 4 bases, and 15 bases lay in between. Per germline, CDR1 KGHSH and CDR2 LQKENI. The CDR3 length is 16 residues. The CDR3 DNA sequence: TGTGCCAGCTCACCCCGGACAGCACGGAGCACCGGGGAGCTGTTTTTT. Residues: CASSPRTARSTGELFF.

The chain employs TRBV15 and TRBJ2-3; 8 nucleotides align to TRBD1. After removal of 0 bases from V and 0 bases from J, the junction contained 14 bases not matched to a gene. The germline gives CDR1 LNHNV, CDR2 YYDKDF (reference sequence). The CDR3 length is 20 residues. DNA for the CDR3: TGTGCCACCAGCAGAGATTGGGACAGGCCCGGGATGCCTAGCACAGATACGCAGTATTTT. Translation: CATSRDWDRPGMPSTDTQYF.

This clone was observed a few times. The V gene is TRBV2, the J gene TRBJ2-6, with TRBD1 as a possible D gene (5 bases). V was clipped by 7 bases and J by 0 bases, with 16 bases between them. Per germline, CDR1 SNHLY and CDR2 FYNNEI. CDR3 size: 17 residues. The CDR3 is CASMGRTFSSGANVLTF. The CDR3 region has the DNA TGTGCCAGCATGGGTAGGACATTCAGCTCTGGGGCCAACGTCCTGACTTTC.

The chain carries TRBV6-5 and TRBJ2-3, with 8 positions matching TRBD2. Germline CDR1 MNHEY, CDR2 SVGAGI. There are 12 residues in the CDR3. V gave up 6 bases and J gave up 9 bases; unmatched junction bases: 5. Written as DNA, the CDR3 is TGTGCCAGCAGACTAGCGGTGGGGACGCAGTATTTT. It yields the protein CASRLAVGTQYF.

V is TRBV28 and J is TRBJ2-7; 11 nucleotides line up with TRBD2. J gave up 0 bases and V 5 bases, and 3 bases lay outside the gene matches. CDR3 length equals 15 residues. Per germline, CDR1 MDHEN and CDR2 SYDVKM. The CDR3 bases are TGTGCCAGCAGTCCGACTAGCGGGAACTCCTACGAGCAGTACTTC. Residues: CASSPTSGNSYEQYF.

CDR3 amino acids: CASINAGEQYF. In nucleotides, the CDR3 is TGTGCCAGCATTAACGCGGGGGAGCAGTACTTC. The chain employs TRBV6-5 and TRBJ2-7; a possible D gene is TRBD2 (6 bases). V was cut by 7 bases and J by 7 bases, with 11 bases left in between. Germline CDR1 reads MNHEY; CDR2 reads SVGAGI. The CDR3 consists of 11 residues.

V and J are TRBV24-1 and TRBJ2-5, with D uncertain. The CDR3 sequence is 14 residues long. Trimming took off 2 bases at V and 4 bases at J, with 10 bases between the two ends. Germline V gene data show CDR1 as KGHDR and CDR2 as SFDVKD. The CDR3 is CATSDSAYSETQYF. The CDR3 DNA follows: TGTGCCACCAGTGATTCCGCGTATTCAGAGACCCAGTACTTC.

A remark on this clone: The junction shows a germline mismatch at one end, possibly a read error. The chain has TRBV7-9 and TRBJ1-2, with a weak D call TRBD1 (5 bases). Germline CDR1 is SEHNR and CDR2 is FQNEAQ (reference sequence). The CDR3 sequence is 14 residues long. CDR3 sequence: CASSIAAQGHGYTF. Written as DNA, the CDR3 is TGTGCCAGCAGCATAGCGGCGCAGGGTCATGGCTACACCTTC.

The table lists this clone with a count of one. The CDR3 reads CASSPEVAESPPNEQFF. CDR3 bases: TGTGCCAGCAGCCCCGAGGTAGCGGAATCCCCCCCCAATGAGCAGTTCTTC. The gene calls are TRBV3-1 (or the pseudogene TRBV3-2) and TRBJ2-1, with D possibly TRBD2 on 6 matching bases. The CDR3 has 17 amino acids. Trimming cost V 4 bases and J 6 bases, with 22 bases left between them. Germline loops: CDR1 LGHDT, CDR2 YNNKEL (reference sequence).

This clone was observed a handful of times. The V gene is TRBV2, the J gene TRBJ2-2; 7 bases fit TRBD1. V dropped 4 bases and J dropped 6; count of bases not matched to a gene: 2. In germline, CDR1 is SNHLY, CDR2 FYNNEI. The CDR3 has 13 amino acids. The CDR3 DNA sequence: TGTGCCAGCAGTGGACAGGGCCCCGGGGAGCTGTTTTTT. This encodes CASSGQGPGELFF.

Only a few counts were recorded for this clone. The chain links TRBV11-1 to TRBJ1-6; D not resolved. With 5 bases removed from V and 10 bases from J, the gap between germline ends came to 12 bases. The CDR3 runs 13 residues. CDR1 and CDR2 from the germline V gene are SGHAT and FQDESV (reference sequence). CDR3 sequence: CASSPGGFSPLHF. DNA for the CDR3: TGTGCCAGCAGCCCTGGCGGATTCTCACCCCTCCACTTT.

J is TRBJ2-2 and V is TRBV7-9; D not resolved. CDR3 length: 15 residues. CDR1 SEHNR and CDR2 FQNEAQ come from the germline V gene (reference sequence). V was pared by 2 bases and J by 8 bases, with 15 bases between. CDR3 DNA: TGTGCCAGCAGCTTACTTGTGGGCGCGTTAGGGGAGCTGTTTTTT. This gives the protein CASSLLVGALGELFF.

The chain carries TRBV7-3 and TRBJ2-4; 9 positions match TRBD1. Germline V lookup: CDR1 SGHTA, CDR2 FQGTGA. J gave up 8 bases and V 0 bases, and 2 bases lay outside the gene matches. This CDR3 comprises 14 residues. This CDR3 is CASSLTDRGHIQYF. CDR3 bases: TGTGCCAGCAGCTTAACGGACAGGGGCCACATTCAGTACTTC.

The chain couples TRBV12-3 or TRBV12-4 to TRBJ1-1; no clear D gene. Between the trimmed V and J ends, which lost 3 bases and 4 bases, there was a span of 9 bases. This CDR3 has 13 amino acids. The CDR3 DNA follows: TGTGCCAGCAGTTTTTTCAGGTCCACTGAAGCTTTCTTT. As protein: CASSFFRSTEAFF.

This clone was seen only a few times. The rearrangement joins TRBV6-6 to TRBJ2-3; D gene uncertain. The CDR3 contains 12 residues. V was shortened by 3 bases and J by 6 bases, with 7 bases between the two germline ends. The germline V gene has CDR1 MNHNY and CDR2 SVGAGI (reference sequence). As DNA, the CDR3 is TGTGCCAGCAGTTATGGCCTGGATACGCAGTATTTT. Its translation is CASSYGLDTQYF.

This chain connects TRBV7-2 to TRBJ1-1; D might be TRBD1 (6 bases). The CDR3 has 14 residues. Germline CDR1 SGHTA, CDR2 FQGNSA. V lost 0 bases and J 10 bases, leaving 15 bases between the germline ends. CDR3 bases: TGTGCCAGCAGCTTAGCGGGGGCCGCGTCTTTAGCTTTCTTT. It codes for CASSLAGAASLAFF.

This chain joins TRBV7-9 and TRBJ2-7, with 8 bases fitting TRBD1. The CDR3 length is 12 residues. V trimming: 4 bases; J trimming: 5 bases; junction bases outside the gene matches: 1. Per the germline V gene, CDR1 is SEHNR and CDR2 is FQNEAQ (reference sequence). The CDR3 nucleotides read TGTGCCAGCAGCTCGACAGGGGACGAGCAGTACTTC. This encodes CASSSTGDEQYF.